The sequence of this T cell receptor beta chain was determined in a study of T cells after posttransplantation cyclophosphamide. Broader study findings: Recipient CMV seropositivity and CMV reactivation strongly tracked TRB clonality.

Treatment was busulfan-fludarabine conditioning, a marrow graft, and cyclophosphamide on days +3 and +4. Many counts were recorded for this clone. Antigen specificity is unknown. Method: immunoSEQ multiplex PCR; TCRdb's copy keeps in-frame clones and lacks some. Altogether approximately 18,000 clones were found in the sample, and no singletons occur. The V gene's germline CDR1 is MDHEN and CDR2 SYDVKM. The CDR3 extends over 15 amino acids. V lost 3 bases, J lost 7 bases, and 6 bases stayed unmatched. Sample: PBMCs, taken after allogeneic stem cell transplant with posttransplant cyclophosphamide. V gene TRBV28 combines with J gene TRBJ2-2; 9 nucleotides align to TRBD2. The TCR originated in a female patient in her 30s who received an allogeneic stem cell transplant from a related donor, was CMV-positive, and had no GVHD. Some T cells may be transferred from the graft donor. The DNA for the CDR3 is TGTGCCAGCAGTTTTGGCCTAGCGGGAATCGGGGAGCTGTTTTTT. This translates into CASSFGLAGIGELFF.